The subject of this entry is one T cell receptor beta chain. With no exceptions, donors were healthy Caucasians. The sample comes from a study of identical twins. The germline V gene has CDR1 MNHNS and CDR2 SASEGT. This CDR3 is built from 15 residues. V lost 6 bases, J lost 5 bases, and 11 bases stayed unmatched. Each CDR3 protein is one row after TCRdb ran MiXCR on the 5' RACE reads. The sample consists of 1.5 million to 2 million distinct CDR3 sequences, about 31% of them appearing once. The chain joins TRBV6-1 to TRBJ2-3, with 7 bases that match TRBD1. Sequencing was carried out using cord blood. The sequence was collected from a newborn girl in good health. CDR3 DNA: TGTGCCAGCAGCGACAGGGTTGGTACGAGAGATACGCAGTATTTT. This translates into CASSDRVGTRDTQYF.